Listed below are T cell receptor beta chains from one sample, sequenced in a study of blood T cell repertoires in COVID-19. Data came from immunoSEQ multiplex PCR; TCRdb stores just in-frame clones and leaves some out. The table lists about 80,000 clones, about 80% of them singletons. Specimen: peripheral blood. Receptor source: a human donor in a cohort sampled during active COVID-19. The CDR3 runs from the conserved cysteine through the conserved F or W. The D gene is left open where the match is weak. Only some rows state a clone size, as once, few, many or a class for expanded clones.

clone size: -
D gene: -
V gene: TRBV29-1
J gene: TRBJ2-7
CDR3 DNA: TGCAGCGTCGTTATTTACGAGCAGTACTTC
CDR3 protein: CSVVIYEQYF

clone size: -
D gene: TRBD2
V gene: TRBV2
J gene: TRBJ2-2
CDR3 DNA: TGTGCCAGCAGGGCGACTAGCGGGGAGACCGGGGAGCTGTTTTTT
CDR3 protein: CASRATSGETGELFF

clone size: -
D gene: -
V gene: TRBV5-1
J gene: TRBJ1-6
CDR3 DNA: TGCGCCAGCAAGGAGGGGCTCGGGAATTCACCCCTCCACTTT
CDR3 protein: CASKEGLGNSPLHF

clone size: -
D gene: TRBD1
V gene: TRBV7-2
J gene: TRBJ1-5
CDR3 DNA: TGTGCCAGCAGCTTCTATGACAGGGTTCAGCCCCAGCATTTT
CDR3 protein: CASSFYDRVQPQHF

clone size: -
D gene: -
V gene: TRBV6-2/TRBV6-3
J gene: TRBJ1-2
CDR3 DNA: TGTGCCAGCAGCCCAGGGAGCGTAAACTATGGCTACACCTTC
CDR3 protein: CASSPGSVNYGYTF

clone size: -
D gene: -
V gene: TRBV7-2
J gene: TRBJ2-2
CDR3 DNA: TGTGCCAGCAGCCACGGACAGCCGAACACCGGGGAGCTGTTTTTT
CDR3 protein: CASSHGQPNTGELFF

clone size: -
D gene: TRBD2
V gene: TRBV3-1/TRBV3-2
J gene: TRBJ2-7
CDR3 DNA: TGTGCCAGCAGCCAAGTCGGCGGGGGTATCTCCGAGCAGTACTTC
CDR3 protein: CASSQVGGGISEQYF

clone size: -
D gene: TRBD1
V gene: TRBV27
J gene: TRBJ1-2
CDR3 DNA: TGTGCCAGCCGCCCATGGTTAACAGGGGCCGGCTACACCTTC
CDR3 protein: CASRPWLTGAGYTF

clone size: -
D gene: TRBD1
V gene: TRBV7-2
J gene: TRBJ1-4
CDR3 DNA: TGTGCCAGCAGCTTGATGGGACAGATTAATGAAAAACTGTTTTTT
CDR3 protein: CASSLMGQINEKLFF

clone size: -
D gene: -
V gene: TRBV20-1
J gene: TRBJ2-3
CDR3 DNA: TGCAGTCCCTCTTTTAATACGCAGTATTTT
CDR3 protein: CSPSFNTQYF

clone size: -
D gene: -
V gene: TRBV9
J gene: TRBJ1-1
CDR3 DNA: TGTGCCAGCAGCACCCATCAGGGCACTGAAGCTTTCTTT
CDR3 protein: CASSTHQGTEAFF

clone size: -
D gene: TRBD2
V gene: TRBV11-3
J gene: TRBJ2-2
CDR3 DNA: TGTGCCAGCAGCTCCTATGCGACTAGCGGGGTAGGCACCGGGGAGCTGTTTTTT
CDR3 protein: CASSSYATSGVGTGELFF

clone size: -
D gene: -
V gene: TRBV20-1
J gene: TRBJ2-1
CDR3 DNA: TGCAGTGCTCAGAACAATGAGCAGTTCTTC
CDR3 protein: CSAQNNEQFF

clone size: -
D gene: -
V gene: TRBV7-8
J gene: TRBJ2-3
CDR3 DNA: TGTGCCAGCCGGCAGGGGACAGATACGCAGTATTTT
CDR3 protein: CASRQGTDTQYF

clone size: -
D gene: TRBD1
V gene: TRBV20-1
J gene: TRBJ1-1
CDR3 DNA: TGCAGTGCTAGCGGGACAGCGGAGTTCTTT
CDR3 protein: CSASGTAEFF

clone size: -
D gene: -
V gene: TRBV2
J gene: TRBJ2-7
CDR3 DNA: TGTGCCAGCAGCCTACGCACCCGGGGCGAGCAGTACTTC
CDR3 protein: CASSLRTRGEQYF

clone size: -
D gene: -
V gene: TRBV5-1
J gene: TRBJ1-1
CDR3 DNA: TGCGCCAGCAGCTTTCTAACGGGACACAACACTGAAGCTTTCTTT
CDR3 protein: CASSFLTGHNTEAFF

clone size: few
D gene: TRBD1
V gene: TRBV12-5
J gene: TRBJ1-1
CDR3 DNA: TGTGCTAGTGGTTTGGTCGACAGGGGCCCTTTCTTT
CDR3 protein: CASGLVDRGPFF

clone size: -
D gene: -
V gene: TRBV29-1
J gene: TRBJ1-1
CDR3 DNA: TGCAGCGTGTTGGGGCAGACGAACACTGAAGCTTTCTTT
CDR3 protein: CSVLGQTNTEAFF

clone size: -
D gene: -
V gene: TRBV5-1
J gene: TRBJ1-4
CDR3 DNA: TGCGCCAGCAGCTTGCAAGGGGTTGTACGGAATGAAAAACTGTTTTTT
CDR3 protein: CASSLQGVVRNEKLFF

clone size: -
D gene: -
V gene: TRBV4-1
J gene: TRBJ2-1
CDR3 DNA: TGCGCCAGCGCGACCGTGCTAGGTGAGCAGTTCTTC
CDR3 protein: CASATVLGEQFF

clone size: -
D gene: TRBD1
V gene: TRBV3-1/TRBV3-2
J gene: TRBJ2-5
CDR3 DNA: TGTGCCAGCAGCCACAGGGGGCCAACGCAAGAGACCCAGTACTTC
CDR3 protein: CASSHRGPTQETQYF

clone size: once
D gene: TRBD2
V gene: TRBV19
J gene: TRBJ2-7
CDR3 DNA: TGTGCCAGTAGGGGAACTTCTAGCGGGGGGGCGGCCGAGCAGTACTTC
CDR3 protein: CASRGTSSGGAAEQYF

clone size: -
D gene: TRBD1
V gene: TRBV3-1/TRBV3-2
J gene: TRBJ2-5
CDR3 DNA: TGTGCCAGCAGCCAAGATTGGGCAGGGGGTCAAGAGACCCAGTACTTC
CDR3 protein: CASSQDWAGGQETQYF

clone size: -
D gene: -
V gene: TRBV11-2
J gene: TRBJ1-6
CDR3 DNA: TGTGCCAGCAGGGAGGACGGGGTAAATTCACCCCTCCACTTT
CDR3 protein: CASREDGVNSPLHF

clone size: -
D gene: -
V gene: TRBV24-1
J gene: TRBJ2-1
CDR3 DNA: TGTGCCACCAGTGATCCAATGGCAGGGATGCACAATGAGCAGTTCTTC
CDR3 protein: CATSDPMAGMHNEQFF

clone size: -
D gene: -
V gene: TRBV19
J gene: TRBJ2-2
CDR3 DNA: TGTGCCAGTAGTTATGGACTGACGAACACCGGGGAGCTGTTTTTT
CDR3 protein: CASSYGLTNTGELFF

clone size: -
D gene: -
V gene: TRBV5-4
J gene: TRBJ2-7
CDR3 DNA: TGTGCCAGCAGCTCTGGGGGCGGTCAGGGCTACGAGCAGTACTTC
CDR3 protein: CASSSGGGQGYEQYF

clone size: -
D gene: TRBD2
V gene: TRBV9
J gene: TRBJ2-7
CDR3 DNA: TGTGCCAGCAGCGTCGCCCTGCTAGCGGGGGGCGGTCCCTACGAGCAGTACTTC
CDR3 protein: CASSVALLAGGGPYEQYF

clone size: -
D gene: TRBD2
V gene: TRBV10-3
J gene: TRBJ2-7
CDR3 DNA: TGTGCCATCAGTGAGTCCGTAGCGGGAGTCTACGAGCAGTACTTC
CDR3 protein: CAISESVAGVYEQYF

clone size: -
D gene: -
V gene: TRBV5-1
J gene: TRBJ1-4
CDR3 DNA: TGCGCCAGCAGCCAGGCAGGTGGGAATGAAAAACTGTTTTTT
CDR3 protein: CASSQAGGNEKLFF

clone size: -
D gene: TRBD1
V gene: TRBV27
J gene: TRBJ2-5
CDR3 DNA: TGTGCCAGCAGCGCCGGGACAGGAATGGGGACCCAGTACTTC
CDR3 protein: CASSAGTGMGTQYF

clone size: -
D gene: -
V gene: TRBV2
J gene: TRBJ1-4
CDR3 DNA: TGTGCCAGCAGGACGGACCCGGGGGGCTCTAATGAAAAACTGTTTTTT
CDR3 protein: CASRTDPGGSNEKLFF

clone size: -
D gene: TRBD1
V gene: TRBV5-1
J gene: TRBJ1-6
CDR3 DNA: TGCGCCAGCAGCTATTTAAATCCGGGACAGAAAGGTTCACCCCTCCACTTT
CDR3 protein: CASSYLNPGQKGSPLHF

clone size: -
D gene: -
V gene: TRBV28
J gene: TRBJ2-3
CDR3 DNA: TGTGCCAGCAGTATACAGAGCACAGATACGCAGTATTTT
CDR3 protein: CASSIQSTDTQYF

clone size: -
D gene: TRBD2
V gene: TRBV6-4
J gene: TRBJ2-1
CDR3 DNA: TGTGCCAGCAGTAGGGGCGGACTAGCGGGAAGCTCCTACAATGAGCAGTTCTTC
CDR3 protein: CASSRGGLAGSSYNEQFF

clone size: -
D gene: -
V gene: TRBV20-1
J gene: TRBJ2-2
CDR3 DNA: TGCAGTGCTAGTGAGGGGGGAACGTACACCGGGGAGCTGTTTTTT
CDR3 protein: CSASEGGTYTGELFF

clone size: -
D gene: TRBD1
V gene: TRBV19
J gene: TRBJ1-1
CDR3 DNA: TGTGCCAGTAGTGGGACAGTGAACACTGAAGCTTTCTTT
CDR3 protein: CASSGTVNTEAFF

clone size: many
D gene: TRBD2
V gene: TRBV19
J gene: TRBJ2-2
CDR3 DNA: TGTGCCACCCGGCGGGGGGAGTTTGCCACCGGGGAGCTGTTTTTT
CDR3 protein: CATRRGEFATGELFF

clone size: -
D gene: TRBD1
V gene: TRBV7-2
J gene: TRBJ2-7
CDR3 DNA: TGTGCCAGCAGCTGGGCCGGGACAGGGAGATACGAGCAGTACTTC
CDR3 protein: CASSWAGTGRYEQYF

clone size: -
D gene: -
V gene: TRBV7-3
J gene: TRBJ2-3
CDR3 DNA: TGTGCCAGCAGCTTAACAGGAGCTACCCTAGATACGCAGTATTTT
CDR3 protein: CASSLTGATLDTQYF

clone size: -
D gene: -
V gene: TRBV2
J gene: TRBJ1-6
CDR3 DNA: TGTGCCAGCAGTGACAGCGGGTTTAATTCACCCCTCCACTTT
CDR3 protein: CASSDSGFNSPLHF

clone size: few
D gene: -
V gene: TRBV10-3
J gene: TRBJ1-6
CDR3 DNA: TGTGCCATCAATACAATCAATTCACCCCTCCACTTT
CDR3 protein: CAINTINSPLHF

clone size: -
D gene: -
V gene: TRBV6-1
J gene: TRBJ2-6
CDR3 DNA: TGTGCCAGCAGTGAACCTACAGGCTCTGGGGCCAACGTCCTGACTTTC
CDR3 protein: CASSEPTGSGANVLTF

clone size: -
D gene: TRBD1
V gene: TRBV5-6
J gene: TRBJ2-7
CDR3 DNA: TGTGCCAGCAGCTACGACAGGGTAGGGGAGCAGTACTTC
CDR3 protein: CASSYDRVGEQYF

clone size: -
D gene: -
V gene: TRBV28
J gene: TRBJ1-2
CDR3 DNA: TGTGCCAGCAGTTTTGGTGGGGAGTGGTATGGCTACACCTTC
CDR3 protein: CASSFGGEWYGYTF

clone size: -
D gene: -
V gene: TRBV21-1
J gene: TRBJ2-5
CDR3 DNA: TGTGCCAGCAGCAAAAAGGAGACGCTCGTGGGGGGGATCGAAGAGACCCAGTACTTC
CDR3 protein: CASSKKETLVGGIEETQYF

clone size: -
D gene: TRBD1
V gene: TRBV10-3
J gene: TRBJ1-1
CDR3 DNA: TGTGCCATCCAAAAGGCCACGGGACAGGGTAACACTGAAGCTTTCTTT
CDR3 protein: CAIQKATGQGNTEAFF

clone size: -
D gene: -
V gene: TRBV5-4
J gene: TRBJ2-3
CDR3 DNA: TGTGCCAGCACGACAGACCCCTACACAGATACGCAGTATTTT
CDR3 protein: CASTTDPYTDTQYF

clone size: -
D gene: -
V gene: TRBV3-1/TRBV3-2
J gene: TRBJ1-1
CDR3 DNA: TGTGCCAGCAGCCTCCTCACAGGGAATGAAGCTTTCTTT
CDR3 protein: CASSLLTGNEAFF

clone size: few
D gene: -
V gene: TRBV19
J gene: TRBJ1-5
CDR3 DNA: TGTGCCAGTAGTATCCTTGACGGGAACAATCAGCCCCAGCATTTT
CDR3 protein: CASSILDGNNQPQHF

clone size: once
D gene: -
V gene: TRBV14
J gene: TRBJ2-2
CDR3 DNA: TGTGCCAGCAGCCAAGAACTAGGGAACACCGGGGAGCTGTTTTTT
CDR3 protein: CASSQELGNTGELFF

clone size: few
D gene: TRBD1
V gene: TRBV29-1
J gene: TRBJ1-2
CDR3 DNA: TGCAGCGTTGACAAACCGGGACAGGGGGCTGGCTACACCTTC
CDR3 protein: CSVDKPGQGAGYTF